This is a list of T cell receptor beta chains from one sample in a study of T cells after yellow fever vaccination. Using its own MiXCR run on the 5' RACE reads, TCRdb lists one record per CDR3 protein. The table has around 4,600 distinct CDR3 sequences, less than 4.5% seen once. The sample was PBMCs, either bulk or a sorted T-cell subset (CD4+, CD8+, memory, or dextramer-sorted; not recorded which), taken 15 days after the yellow fever booster vaccination. The receptors shown here come from a man younger than 45 who received the YFV17D yellow fever vaccine. Each CDR3 is given with its conserved first and last residue. The order of the fields is V gene, D gene, J gene, clone size, CDR3 DNA, CDR3 protein. A D gene is named only where the DNA matches it firmly. Clone size is stated in some rows and not others, as once, few, many or a class when expanded.

v_call: TRBV6-2/TRBV6-3; d_call: -; j_call: TRBJ2-7; clone_size: many; cdr3_nt: TGTGCCAGCATTCCCAGCAGTCCAGAGCCCTACGAGCAGTACTTC; cdr3_aa: CASIPSSPEPYEQYF
v_call: TRBV2; d_call: -; j_call: TRBJ1-1; clone_size: many; cdr3_nt: TGTGCCAGCACATGGGACCGTAACAAAGAAGCTTTCTTT; cdr3_aa: CASTWDRNKEAFF
v_call: TRBV7-2; d_call: TRBD2; j_call: TRBJ2-1; clone_size: medium-sized; cdr3_nt: TGTGCCAGCAGCTTAGGCCATCCTCTAGCGGGAGGGCCATACAATGAGCAGTTCTTC; cdr3_aa: CASSLGHPLAGGPYNEQFF
v_call: TRBV12-3/TRBV12-4; d_call: -; j_call: TRBJ2-7; clone_size: medium-sized; cdr3_nt: TGTGCCAGCAGTTCGACCCAAAGCTCCTACGAGCAGTACTTC; cdr3_aa: CASSSTQSSYEQYF
v_call: TRBV13; d_call: TRBD2; j_call: TRBJ2-7; clone_size: many; cdr3_nt: TGTGCCAGCAGCACCAAACTAGCGGGAGGGTGTGCCTACGAGCAGTACTTC; cdr3_aa: CASSTKLAGGCAYEQYF
v_call: TRBV7-9; d_call: TRBD2; j_call: TRBJ2-7; clone_size: many; cdr3_nt: TGTGCCAGCAGCTCCCCTCGACTAGCGGGAGGGCCTAGTTTGTACGAGCAGTACTTC; cdr3_aa: CASSSPRLAGGPSLYEQYF
v_call: TRBV24-1; d_call: TRBD2; j_call: TRBJ2-1; clone_size: many; cdr3_nt: TGTGCCACCAGTGATTTGGCCGTTAGCGGGAGGGACAATGAGCAGTTCTTC; cdr3_aa: CATSDLAVSGRDNEQFF
v_call: TRBV5-1; d_call: -; j_call: TRBJ1-1; clone_size: many; cdr3_nt: TGCGCCAGCAGCTGGAGAAAAGTGACGAGTGCTGAAGCTTTCTTT; cdr3_aa: CASSWRKVTSAEAFF
v_call: TRBV7-2; d_call: -; j_call: TRBJ2-3; clone_size: medium-sized; cdr3_nt: TGTGCCAGCAGCTTAAGGTTCTTAGCTATAGATACGCAGTATTTT; cdr3_aa: CASSLRFLAIDTQYF
v_call: TRBV20-1; d_call: TRBD2; j_call: TRBJ2-5; clone_size: many; cdr3_nt: TGCAGTGCTACAACCGGGACTAGACAAGAGACCCAGTACTTC; cdr3_aa: CSATTGTRQETQYF
v_call: TRBV19; d_call: -; j_call: TRBJ1-1; clone_size: many; cdr3_nt: TGTGCCAGTACCCCCCCTATGGGACAGAACACTGAAGCTTTCTTT; cdr3_aa: CASTPPMGQNTEAFF
v_call: TRBV19; d_call: -; j_call: TRBJ2-7; clone_size: many; cdr3_nt: TGTGCCAGTAGTATATTTGGGAGCTCCTACGAGCAGTACTTC; cdr3_aa: CASSIFGSSYEQYF
v_call: TRBV7-2; d_call: TRBD2; j_call: TRBJ2-4; clone_size: many; cdr3_nt: TGTGCCAGCAGCTTAGGGAGCGGGAGGGTGTACTTC; cdr3_aa: CASSLGSGRVYF
v_call: TRBV6-6; d_call: TRBD1; j_call: TRBJ2-5; clone_size: many; cdr3_nt: TGTGCCAGCAGCCATACCCAACAGGGGGCGTACCGCCAAGAGACCCAGTACTTC; cdr3_aa: CASSHTQQGAYRQETQYF
v_call: TRBV20-1; d_call: -; j_call: TRBJ2-5; clone_size: many; cdr3_nt: TGCAGTGCTGAGTGGGGGGAGCGAGAGACCCAGTACTTC; cdr3_aa: CSAEWGERETQYF
v_call: TRBV11-2; d_call: -; j_call: TRBJ2-1; clone_size: large; cdr3_nt: TGTGCCAGCAGCACCCGGGAGATTGAGCAGTTCTTC; cdr3_aa: CASSTREIEQFF
v_call: TRBV4-3; d_call: TRBD2; j_call: TRBJ2-2; clone_size: many; cdr3_nt: TGCGCCAGCAGCCCAGACGGGACTAGCGGGAGTTACACCGGGGAGCTGTTTTTT; cdr3_aa: CASSPDGTSGSYTGELFF
v_call: TRBV10-3; d_call: -; j_call: TRBJ1-1; clone_size: medium-sized; cdr3_nt: TGTGCCATCAGGGGGACGGGGAAGAACACTGAAGCTTTCTTT; cdr3_aa: CAIRGTGKNTEAFF
v_call: TRBV2; d_call: -; j_call: TRBJ1-5; clone_size: many; cdr3_nt: TGTGCCAGCAGGGTGGACAGCGTCAATCAGCCCCAGCATTTT; cdr3_aa: CASRVDSVNQPQHF
v_call: TRBV7-9; d_call: -; j_call: TRBJ2-3; clone_size: many; cdr3_nt: TGTGCCAGCGGGGCAACCTTCGGGGCAGATACGCAGTATTTT; cdr3_aa: CASGATFGADTQYF
v_call: TRBV6-5; d_call: -; j_call: TRBJ2-2; clone_size: many; cdr3_nt: TGTGCCAGCAGCTCAATTGGACTTCCTAACACCGGGGAGCTGTTTTTT; cdr3_aa: CASSSIGLPNTGELFF
v_call: TRBV2; d_call: -; j_call: TRBJ1-2; clone_size: medium-sized; cdr3_nt: TGTGCCAGCACACGAGAGTCCTATGGCTACACCTTC; cdr3_aa: CASTRESYGYTF
v_call: TRBV4-3; d_call: -; j_call: TRBJ2-7; clone_size: many; cdr3_nt: TGCGCCAGCAGCCACGGCTCCGAGCAGTACTTC; cdr3_aa: CASSHGSEQYF
v_call: TRBV10-3; d_call: TRBD1; j_call: TRBJ2-2; clone_size: many; cdr3_nt: TGTGCCATCAGTGAGTCGACAGGGAGCACCGGGGAGCTGTTTTTT; cdr3_aa: CAISESTGSTGELFF
v_call: TRBV18; d_call: -; j_call: TRBJ2-7; clone_size: many; cdr3_nt: TGTGCCAGCTCACCCCTAAGCTCCTACGAGCAGTACTTC; cdr3_aa: CASSPLSSYEQYF
v_call: TRBV7-9; d_call: TRBD2; j_call: TRBJ2-1; clone_size: many; cdr3_nt: TGTGCCAGCAGCTTAGATCCTAGCGGGAGGCTTAAGTTCTTC; cdr3_aa: CASSLDPSGRLKFF
v_call: TRBV25-1; d_call: TRBD1; j_call: TRBJ2-2; clone_size: many; cdr3_nt: TGTGCCAGCAGTGCACAGGGGTCCGGGGAGCTGTTTTTT; cdr3_aa: CASSAQGSGELFF
v_call: TRBV29-1; d_call: TRBD2; j_call: TRBJ2-1; clone_size: -; cdr3_nt: TGCAGCGTAGGTAGCGGGAGGGCGCGTGATGAGCAGTTCTTC; cdr3_aa: CSVGSGRARDEQFF
v_call: TRBV5-1; d_call: -; j_call: TRBJ1-2; clone_size: many; cdr3_nt: TGCGCCAGCAGCTTGGCCGCGGGGGCGACCTATGGCTACACCTTC; cdr3_aa: CASSLAAGATYGYTF
v_call: TRBV12-3/TRBV12-4; d_call: -; j_call: TRBJ1-5; clone_size: many; cdr3_nt: TGTGCCAGCAGTTTGGACCCGGGGAGCAATCAGCCCCAGCATTTT; cdr3_aa: CASSLDPGSNQPQHF
v_call: TRBV27; d_call: -; j_call: TRBJ2-3; clone_size: medium-sized; cdr3_nt: TGTGCCAGCGAGGGGGTTTCGTCGGATACGCAGTATTTT; cdr3_aa: CASEGVSSDTQYF
v_call: TRBV20-1; d_call: -; j_call: TRBJ2-1; clone_size: -; cdr3_nt: TGCTGTGGTAGAGATGGACTCGGGCTAGTTAAAGTTTCCCGGGATGAGCAGTTCTTC; cdr3_aa: CCGRDGLGLVKVSRDEQFF
v_call: TRBV5-4; d_call: -; j_call: TRBJ2-7; clone_size: -; cdr3_nt: TGTGCCAGCGGCTTGGCGGTCCCCTACGAGCAGTACTTC; cdr3_aa: CASGLAVPYEQYF
v_call: TRBV5-1; d_call: -; j_call: TRBJ2-1; clone_size: medium-sized; cdr3_nt: TGCGCCAGCAGCACGGGGCTACCTAATGAGCAGTTCTTC; cdr3_aa: CASSTGLPNEQFF
v_call: TRBV29-1; d_call: -; j_call: TRBJ2-5; clone_size: many; cdr3_nt: TGCAGCGTTCAAGGCAGGTCACAAGAGACCCAGTACTTC; cdr3_aa: CSVQGRSQETQYF
v_call: TRBV18; d_call: TRBD1; j_call: TRBJ2-7; clone_size: many; cdr3_nt: TGTGCCAGCTCACCACCCGGGACAGGGGGTACCTACGAGCAGTACTTC; cdr3_aa: CASSPPGTGGTYEQYF
v_call: TRBV18; d_call: TRBD1; j_call: TRBJ2-7; clone_size: many; cdr3_nt: TGTGCCAGCAACAGGGGAACCTACGAGCAGTACTTC; cdr3_aa: CASNRGTYEQYF
v_call: TRBV9; d_call: -; j_call: TRBJ2-2; clone_size: medium-sized; cdr3_nt: TGTGCCAGCAGCTCCGACGCCGGGGAGCTGTTTTTT; cdr3_aa: CASSSDAGELFF
v_call: TRBV20-1; d_call: -; j_call: TRBJ2-5; clone_size: many; cdr3_nt: TGCAGTGCGGCGGGGCGGATACAAGAGACCCAGTACTTC; cdr3_aa: CSAAGRIQETQYF
v_call: TRBV18; d_call: -; j_call: TRBJ2-5; clone_size: many; cdr3_nt: TGTGCCAGCTCACCTCAAGAGACCCAGTACTTC; cdr3_aa: CASSPQETQYF
v_call: TRBV29-1; d_call: -; j_call: TRBJ2-5; clone_size: many; cdr3_nt: TGCAGCGGGGCCGCCCCCGGCGAGACCCAGTACTTC; cdr3_aa: CSGAAPGETQYF
v_call: TRBV6-5; d_call: -; j_call: TRBJ2-2; clone_size: many; cdr3_nt: TGTGCCAGCAGCCGTGCTACAAGGGGAGGGGAGCTGTTTTTT; cdr3_aa: CASSRATRGGELFF
v_call: TRBV5-1; d_call: -; j_call: TRBJ1-1; clone_size: many; cdr3_nt: TGCGCCAGCAGCCTGGGTCTCCCGTATAACACTGAAGCTTTCTTT; cdr3_aa: CASSLGLPYNTEAFF
v_call: TRBV28; d_call: TRBD1; j_call: TRBJ2-7; clone_size: many; cdr3_nt: TGTGCCAGAAGACAGGGTGGTAACGAGCAGTACTTC; cdr3_aa: CARRQGGNEQYF
v_call: TRBV21-1; d_call: -; j_call: TRBJ2-7; clone_size: many; cdr3_nt: TGTGCCAGCAGCAAAGGCCTTGGGGCGGTGACGTCCTACGAGCAGTACTTC; cdr3_aa: CASSKGLGAVTSYEQYF
v_call: TRBV3-1; d_call: TRBD1; j_call: TRBJ1-6; clone_size: many; cdr3_nt: TGTGCCAGCAGCCAAAAGGACAGGATAACTTCACCCCTCCACTTT; cdr3_aa: CASSQKDRITSPLHF
v_call: TRBV7-8; d_call: -; j_call: TRBJ2-7; clone_size: medium-sized; cdr3_nt: TGTGCCAGCAGTCTCTTTAAATTCGGGACCTACGAGCAGTACTTC; cdr3_aa: CASSLFKFGTYEQYF
v_call: TRBV28; d_call: TRBD1; j_call: TRBJ1-2; clone_size: medium-sized; cdr3_nt: TGTGCCAGCTTTGCCCGAGACAGGGTTTTTGGCTACACCTTC; cdr3_aa: CASFARDRVFGYTF
v_call: TRBV12-3/TRBV12-4; d_call: -; j_call: TRBJ2-6; clone_size: many; cdr3_nt: TGTGCCAGCAGTTTAGGCGGAGCCGGGGCCAACGTCCTGACTTTC; cdr3_aa: CASSLGGAGANVLTF